The clone carrying this T cell receptor (beta chain) was found a few times. The target antigen is unknown. This entry comes from a study of a mutant IDH1 vaccine in newly diagnosed glioma. Study findings and constraints: Pseudoprogression appeared independent of alterations in top peripheral clonotypes.

This table comes from immunoSEQ multiplex PCR, and its TCRdb copy is limited to in-frame clones, with some not included. The sample includes approximately 54,000 clones, approximately 80% of them seen just once. As to time point: baseline, week 1 (first vaccination visit). Specified treatment: pre-vaccination baseline after standard-of-care therapy. The donors had new WHO grade 3 or 4 astrocytomas; these were IDH1-mutant and ATRX-lost. CDR3 length: 10 amino acids. The V gene's germline CDR1 is LGHNA and CDR2 YNFKEQ. Trimming cost V 5 bases and J 11 bases; bases outside gene matches: 2. The TCR originated in a man younger than 35 with glioma. The starting material was PBMCs, obtained from a glioma patient treated with radiotherapy, temozolomide or both. V and J are TRBV4-2 and TRBJ1-1, with 7 bases fitting TRBD1. CDR3 sequence reads: CASSGTEAFF. CDR3 DNA: TGTGCCAGCAGCGGGACAGAGGCTTTCTTT.